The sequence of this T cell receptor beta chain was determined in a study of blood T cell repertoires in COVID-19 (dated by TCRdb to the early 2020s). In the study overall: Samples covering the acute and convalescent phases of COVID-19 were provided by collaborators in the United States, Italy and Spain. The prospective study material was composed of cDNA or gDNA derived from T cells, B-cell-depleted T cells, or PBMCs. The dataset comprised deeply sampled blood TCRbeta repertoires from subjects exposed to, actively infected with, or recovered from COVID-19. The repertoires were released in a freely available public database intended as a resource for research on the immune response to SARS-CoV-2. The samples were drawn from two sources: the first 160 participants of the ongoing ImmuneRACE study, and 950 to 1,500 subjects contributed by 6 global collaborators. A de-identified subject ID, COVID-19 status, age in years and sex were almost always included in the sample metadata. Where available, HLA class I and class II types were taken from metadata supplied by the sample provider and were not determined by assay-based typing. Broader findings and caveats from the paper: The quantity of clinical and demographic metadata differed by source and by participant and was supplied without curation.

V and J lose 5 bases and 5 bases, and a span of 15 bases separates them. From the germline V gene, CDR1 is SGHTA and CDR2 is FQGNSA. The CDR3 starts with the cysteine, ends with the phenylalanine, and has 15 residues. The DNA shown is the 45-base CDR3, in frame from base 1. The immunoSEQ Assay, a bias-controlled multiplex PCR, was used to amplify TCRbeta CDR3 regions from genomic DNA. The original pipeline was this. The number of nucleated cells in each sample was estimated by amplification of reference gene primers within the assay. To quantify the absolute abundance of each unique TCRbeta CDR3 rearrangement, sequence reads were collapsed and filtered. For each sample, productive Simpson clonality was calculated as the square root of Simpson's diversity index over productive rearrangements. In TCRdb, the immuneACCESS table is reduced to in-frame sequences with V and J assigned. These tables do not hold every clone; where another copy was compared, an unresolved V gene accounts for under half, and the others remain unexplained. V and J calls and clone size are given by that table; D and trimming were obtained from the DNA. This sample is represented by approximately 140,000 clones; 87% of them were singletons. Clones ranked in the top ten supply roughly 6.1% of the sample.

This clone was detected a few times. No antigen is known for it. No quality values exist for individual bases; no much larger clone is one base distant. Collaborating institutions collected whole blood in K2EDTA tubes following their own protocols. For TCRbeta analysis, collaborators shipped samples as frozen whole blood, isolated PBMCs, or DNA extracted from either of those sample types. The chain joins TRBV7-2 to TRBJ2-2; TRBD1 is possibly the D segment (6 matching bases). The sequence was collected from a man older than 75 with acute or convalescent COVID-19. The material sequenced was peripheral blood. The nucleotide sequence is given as TGTGCCAGCAGCCCCACGACAGGCGGAACCGGGGAGCTGTTTTTT. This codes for CASSPTTGGTGELFF. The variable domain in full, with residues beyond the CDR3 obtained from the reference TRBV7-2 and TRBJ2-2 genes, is GAGVSQSPSNKVTEKGKDVELRCDPISGHTALYWYRQSLGQGLEFLIYFQGNSAPDKSGLPSDRFSAERTGGSVSTLTIQRTQQEDSAVYLCASSPTTGGTGELFFGEGSRLTVL.